The clone carrying this T cell receptor beta chain was picked up many times. Its antigen is not identified. This entry is derived from a study of metastatic and nonmetastatic thyroid tumors. Study details: It was across blood and tumor or nodule tissue from malignant and benign thyroid patients that repertoires were compared.

Study observations and caveats: Versus benign nodules, malignant thyroid tumors reportedly had significantly higher TCR beta diversity, in blood and tumor.

The CDR3 runs to 15 residues. V was clipped by 4 bases and J by 3 bases, with 16 bases between them. In germline, CDR1 is DFQATT, CDR2 SNEGSKA (reference sequence). Per the original data handling: Across clinicopathological groups, CDR3 differences served as the basis for building a distant-metastasis classifier for papillary thyroid cancer. TCRdb reprocessed the PCR reads via MiXCR. TCRdb's processing, not the authors' own work, is the source of the V and J calls. The sample holds approximately 25,000 clones, 20% to 30% seen once. The entire patient cohort was treatment-naive prior to thyroid surgery.

This chain links TRBV20-1 with TRBJ1-5; the D gene is possibly TRBD1 (5 bases). Input material: blood. The source of this sequence is a male donor with papillary thyroid cancer or a benign thyroid nodule (not recorded which). Some clones in this sample may be carry-over from other donors' samples. The CDR3 is CSAKDTRVLNQPQHF. The DNA of the CDR3 is TGCAGTGCTAAGGACACCCGGGTGCTCAATCAGCCCCAGCATTTT.